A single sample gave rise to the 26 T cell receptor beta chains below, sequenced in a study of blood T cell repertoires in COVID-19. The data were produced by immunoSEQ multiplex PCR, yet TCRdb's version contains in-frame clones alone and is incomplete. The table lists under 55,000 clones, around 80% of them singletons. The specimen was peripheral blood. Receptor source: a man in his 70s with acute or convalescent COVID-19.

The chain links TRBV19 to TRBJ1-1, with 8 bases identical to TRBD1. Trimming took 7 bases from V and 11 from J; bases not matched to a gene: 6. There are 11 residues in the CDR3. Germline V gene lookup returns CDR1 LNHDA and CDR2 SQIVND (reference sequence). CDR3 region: CASKDRVEAFF. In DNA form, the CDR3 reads TGTGCCAGTAAGGACAGGGTGGAGGCTTTCTTT. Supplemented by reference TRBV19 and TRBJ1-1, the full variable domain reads DGGITQSPKYLFRKEGQNVTLSCEQNLNHDAMYWYRQDPGQGLRLIYYSQIVNDFQKGDIAEGYSVSREKKESFPLTVTSAQKNPTAFYLCASKDRVEAFFGQGTRLTVV.

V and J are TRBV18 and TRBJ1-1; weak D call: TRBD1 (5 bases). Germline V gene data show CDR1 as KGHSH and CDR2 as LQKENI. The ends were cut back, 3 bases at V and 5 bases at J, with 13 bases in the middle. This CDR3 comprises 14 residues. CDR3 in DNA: TGTGCCAGCTCACCGCTGGACACGAGAACTGAAGCTTTCTTT. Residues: CASSPLDTRTEAFF.

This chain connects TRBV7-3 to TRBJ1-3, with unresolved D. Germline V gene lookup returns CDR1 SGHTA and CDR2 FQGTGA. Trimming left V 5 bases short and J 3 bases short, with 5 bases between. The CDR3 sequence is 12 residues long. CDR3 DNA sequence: TGTGCCAGCAGCCCCGGTGGAAACACCATATATTTT. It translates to CASSPGGNTIYF.

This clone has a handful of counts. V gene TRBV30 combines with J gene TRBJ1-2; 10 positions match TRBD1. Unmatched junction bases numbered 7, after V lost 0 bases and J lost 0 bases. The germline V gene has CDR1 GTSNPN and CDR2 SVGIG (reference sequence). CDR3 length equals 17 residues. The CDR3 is CAWSVWDRGTANYGYTF. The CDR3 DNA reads TGTGCCTGGAGTGTATGGGACAGGGGCACAGCTAACTATGGCTACACCTTC.

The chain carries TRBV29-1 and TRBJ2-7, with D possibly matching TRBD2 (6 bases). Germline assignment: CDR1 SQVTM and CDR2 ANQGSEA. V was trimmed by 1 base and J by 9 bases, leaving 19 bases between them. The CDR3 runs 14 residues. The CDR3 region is CSVEVPRGKGVQYF. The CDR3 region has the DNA TGCAGCGTTGAAGTTCCACGGGGGAAAGGGGTGCAGTACTTC.

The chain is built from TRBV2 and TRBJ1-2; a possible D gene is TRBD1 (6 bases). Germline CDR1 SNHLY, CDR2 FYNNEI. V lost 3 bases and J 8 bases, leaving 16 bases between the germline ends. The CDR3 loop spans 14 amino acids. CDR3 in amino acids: CASSDRGSVFGYTF. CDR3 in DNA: TGTGCCAGCAGTGACAGGGGAAGCGTTTTCGGCTACACCTTC.

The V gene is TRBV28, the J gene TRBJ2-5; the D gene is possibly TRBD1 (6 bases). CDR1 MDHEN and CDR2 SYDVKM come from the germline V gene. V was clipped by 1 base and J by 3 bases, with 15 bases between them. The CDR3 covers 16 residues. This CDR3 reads CASSLSQGTAEETQYF. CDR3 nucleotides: TGTGCCAGCAGTTTATCACAGGGAACTGCCGAAGAGACCCAGTACTTC.

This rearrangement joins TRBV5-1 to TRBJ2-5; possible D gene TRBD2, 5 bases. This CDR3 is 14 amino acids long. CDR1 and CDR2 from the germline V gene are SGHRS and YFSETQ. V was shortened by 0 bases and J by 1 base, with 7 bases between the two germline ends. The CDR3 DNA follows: TGCGCCAGCAGCTTGGGACTACCCCAAGAGACCCAGTACTTC. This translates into CASSLGLPQETQYF.

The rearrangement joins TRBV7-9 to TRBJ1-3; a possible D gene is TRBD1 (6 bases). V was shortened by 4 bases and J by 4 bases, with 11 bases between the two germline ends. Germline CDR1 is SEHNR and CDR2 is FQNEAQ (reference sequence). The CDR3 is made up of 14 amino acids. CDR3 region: CASSSTDRGNTIYF. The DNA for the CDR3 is TGTGCCAGCAGCTCAACCGACAGGGGAAACACCATATATTTT. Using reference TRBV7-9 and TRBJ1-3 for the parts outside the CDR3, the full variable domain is DTGVSQNPRHKITKRGQNVTFRCDPISEHNRLYWYRQTLGQGPEFLTYFQNEAQLEKSRLLSDRFSAERPKGSFSTLEIQRTEQGDSAMYLCASSSTDRGNTIYFGEGSWLTVV.

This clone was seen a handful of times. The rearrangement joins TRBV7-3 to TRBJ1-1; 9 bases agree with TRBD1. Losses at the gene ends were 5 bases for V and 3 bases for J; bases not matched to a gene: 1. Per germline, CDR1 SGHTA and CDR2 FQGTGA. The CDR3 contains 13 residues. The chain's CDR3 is CASSRQGDTEAFF. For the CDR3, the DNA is TGTGCCAGCAGCCGACAGGGGGACACTGAAGCTTTCTTT.

CDR3 nucleotide sequence: TGTGCCAGCGCGGACAGGGCCGTCTATGGCTACACCTTC. It translates to CASADRAVYGYTF. The chain carries TRBV28 and TRBJ1-2, with 8 positions matching TRBD1. The CDR3 spans 13 residues. The germline CDR1 and CDR2 sequences are MDHEN and SYDVKM. The V segment lost 8 bases and the J segment 4 bases; nucleotides outside the gene matches: 6.

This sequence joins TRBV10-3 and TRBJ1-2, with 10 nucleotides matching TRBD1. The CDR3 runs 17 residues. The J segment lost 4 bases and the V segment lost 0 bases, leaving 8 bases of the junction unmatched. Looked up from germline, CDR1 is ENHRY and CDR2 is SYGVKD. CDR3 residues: CAISESYGTGESYGYTF. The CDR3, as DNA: TGTGCCATCAGTGAGTCCTACGGGACAGGGGAATCCTATGGCTACACCTTC.

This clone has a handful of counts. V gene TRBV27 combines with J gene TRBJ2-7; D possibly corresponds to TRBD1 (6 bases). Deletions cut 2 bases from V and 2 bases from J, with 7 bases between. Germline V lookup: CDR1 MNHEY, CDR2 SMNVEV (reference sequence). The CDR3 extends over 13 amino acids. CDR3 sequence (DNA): TGTGCCAGCAGTTTAGGACAGACCTACGAGCAGTACTTC. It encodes CASSLGQTYEQYF.

CDR3 bases: TGTGCCAGCAGTTTATCCGGAGGCGGCTACACCTTC. Translating gives CASSLSGGGYTF. The gene calls are TRBV12-3 or TRBV12-4 and TRBJ1-2; D gene unclear. The germline V and J ends were trimmed by 2 bases and 8 bases, with 9 bases remaining between them. The CDR3 consists of 12 residues.

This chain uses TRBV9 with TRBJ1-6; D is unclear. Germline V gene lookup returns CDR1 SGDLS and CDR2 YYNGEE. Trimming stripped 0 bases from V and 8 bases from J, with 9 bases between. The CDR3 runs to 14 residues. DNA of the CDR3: TGTGCCAGCAGCGTAGCCCAGCGAGATTCACCCCTCCACTTT. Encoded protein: CASSVAQRDSPLHF.

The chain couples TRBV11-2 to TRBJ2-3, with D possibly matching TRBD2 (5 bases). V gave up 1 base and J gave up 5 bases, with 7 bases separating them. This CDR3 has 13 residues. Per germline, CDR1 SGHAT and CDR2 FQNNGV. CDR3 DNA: TGTGCCAGCAGCTTAGCTAGCCAAGATACGCAGTATTTT. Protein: CASSLASQDTQYF.

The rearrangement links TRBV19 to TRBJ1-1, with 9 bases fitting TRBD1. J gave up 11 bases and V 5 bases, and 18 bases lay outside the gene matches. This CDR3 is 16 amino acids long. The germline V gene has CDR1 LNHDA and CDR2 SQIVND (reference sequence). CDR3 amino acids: CASSGGTGGSPRWAFF. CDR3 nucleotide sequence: TGTGCCAGTAGTGGGGGCACAGGGGGCTCCCCTCGATGGGCTTTCTTT. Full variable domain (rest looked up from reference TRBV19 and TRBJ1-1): DGGITQSPKYLFRKEGQNVTLSCEQNLNHDAMYWYRQDPGQGLRLIYYSQIVNDFQKGDIAEGYSVSREKKESFPLTVTSAQKNPTAFYLCASSGGTGGSPRWAFFGQGTRLTVV.

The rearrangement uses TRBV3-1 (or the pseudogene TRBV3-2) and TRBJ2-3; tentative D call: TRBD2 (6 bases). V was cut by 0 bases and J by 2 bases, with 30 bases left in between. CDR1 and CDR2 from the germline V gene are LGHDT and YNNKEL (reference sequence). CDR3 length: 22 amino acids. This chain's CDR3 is CASSQDRQGLAIVRLDTDTQYF. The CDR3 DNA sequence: TGTGCCAGCAGCCAAGATCGCCAGGGCCTAGCGATAGTCCGCCTAGACACAGATACGCAGTATTTT.

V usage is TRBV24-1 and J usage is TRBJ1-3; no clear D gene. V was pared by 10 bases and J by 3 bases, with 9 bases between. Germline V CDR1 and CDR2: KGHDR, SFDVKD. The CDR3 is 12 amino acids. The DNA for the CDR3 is TGTGCCACGACGCAGGATGGAAACACCATATATTTT. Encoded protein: CATTQDGNTIYF.

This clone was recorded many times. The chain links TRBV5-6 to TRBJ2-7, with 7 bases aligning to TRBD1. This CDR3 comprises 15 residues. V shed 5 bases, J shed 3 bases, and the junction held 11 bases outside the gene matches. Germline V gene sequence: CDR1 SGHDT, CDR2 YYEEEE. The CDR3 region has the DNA TGTGCCAGCAGTCGACAGGGAACCCTCATCTACGAGCAGTACTTC. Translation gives CASSRQGTLIYEQYF.

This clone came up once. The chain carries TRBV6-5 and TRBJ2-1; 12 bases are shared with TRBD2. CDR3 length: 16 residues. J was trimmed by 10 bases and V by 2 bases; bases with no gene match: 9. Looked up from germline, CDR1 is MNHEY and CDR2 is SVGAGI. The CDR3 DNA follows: TGTGCCAGCAGTTACGGCGCTAGCGGGGGGGCCTGGGAGCAGTTCTTC. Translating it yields CASSYGASGGAWEQFF.

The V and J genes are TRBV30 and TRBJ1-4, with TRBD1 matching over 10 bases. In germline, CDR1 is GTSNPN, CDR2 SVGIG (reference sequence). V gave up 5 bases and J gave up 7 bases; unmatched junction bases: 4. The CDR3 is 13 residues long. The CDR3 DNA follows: TGTGCCTGGGTAGACAGGGGGCTTGAAAAACTGTTTTTT. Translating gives CAWVDRGLEKLFF.

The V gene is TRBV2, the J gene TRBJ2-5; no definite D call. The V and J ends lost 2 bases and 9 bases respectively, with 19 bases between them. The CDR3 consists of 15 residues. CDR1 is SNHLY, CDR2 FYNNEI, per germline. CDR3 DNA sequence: TGTGCCAGCAGTGAACTTCAGGCAGGTCAGGCATCCCAGTACTTC. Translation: CASSELQAGQASQYF.

The CDR3 is CASSPVGLNSPLHF. The CDR3 nucleotides are TGTGCCAGCAGCCCCGTGGGGCTTAATTCACCCCTCCACTTT. V is TRBV7-8 and J is TRBJ1-6; D perhaps matches TRBD1 (5 bases). The CDR3 runs 14 residues. From germline, CDR1 is SGHVS and CDR2 FQNEAQ. V lost 5 bases and J lost 6, with 11 bases in between.

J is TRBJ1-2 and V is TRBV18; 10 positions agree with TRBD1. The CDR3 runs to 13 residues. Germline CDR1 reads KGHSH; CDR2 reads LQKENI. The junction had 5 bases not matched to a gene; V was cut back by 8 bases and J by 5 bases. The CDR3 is CASGGQGEYGYTF. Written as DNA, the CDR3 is TGTGCCAGCGGAGGACAGGGGGAGTATGGCTACACCTTC.

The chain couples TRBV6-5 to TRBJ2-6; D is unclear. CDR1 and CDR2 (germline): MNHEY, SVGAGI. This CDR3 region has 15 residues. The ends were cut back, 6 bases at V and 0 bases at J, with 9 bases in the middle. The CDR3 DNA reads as TGTGCCAGCAGGCGCAGGCTCTCTGGGGCCAACGTCCTGACTTTC. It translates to CASRRRLSGANVLTF.